This T cell receptor (beta chain) was sequenced for a study of T cell responses to AZD1222 COVID-19 vaccine. Study findings and constraints: Donors were mostly white British, more females; clonal diversity possibly underestimated. Repertoire collection took place solely once the T cell response had peaked. Rises in breadth and depth of Spike-specific TCRs came after two AZD1222 doses. Seropositive at baseline were only a handful of AZD1222 recipients.

A remark on this clone: Its cognate antigen is unknown.

Clones were read by immunoSEQ multiplex PCR, and TCRdb kept only the in-frame ones, dropping some. The sample gives around 99,000 clones, around 90% of which show up once; 22% is in the top ten. The TCR sequence derives from an adult in good health. Sequenced here: peripheral blood, sampled on day 0 of AZD1222 vaccination.

For the CDR3, the DNA is TGTGCCAGCAGGATTACAGGGTACGACTATGGCTACACCTTC. Encoded protein: CASRITGYDYGYTF. The chain has TRBV6-5 and TRBJ1-2; tentatively, D is TRBD1 (6 bases). The CDR3 is 14 amino acids. Per germline, CDR1 MNHEY and CDR2 SVGAGI. V dropped 6 bases and J dropped 3 bases, with 14 bases sitting between them.